Listed below are T cell receptor beta chains from one sample, sequenced in a study of Ad26.COV2.S vaccination and SARS-CoV-2 variants. The protocol was immunoSEQ multiplex PCR, while the TCRdb copy is restricted to in-frame clones and leaves out a portion. The data show 350,000 to 450,000 clones, roughly 84% seen once. Sequencing used peripheral blood, obtained in a trial of Ad26.COV2.S vaccine versus placebo. The receptors were gathered from a person aged 18 to 59 who received the Ad26.COV2.S COVID-19 vaccine or a placebo. Both conserved end residues are part of each CDR3. A D gene is named only where the DNA matches it firmly. For some rows the clone size is stated as once, few or many, or as a class when expanded; others skip it.

d_gene,v_gene,j_gene,abundance,CDR3nt,CDR3aa
NA,TRBV9,TRBJ2-2,NA,TGTGCCAGCACCCGTAATAGGGGGACGGCCGGGGAGCTGTTTTTT,CASTRNRGTAGELFF
TRBD1,TRBV10-3,TRBJ2-7,NA,TGTGCCATCAGTGCATTCCCGGGACAGGGACGGGAGCAGTACTTC,CAISAFPGQGREQYF
TRBD2,TRBV11-2,TRBJ2-3,NA,TGTGCCAGCAGCTTAAACGGGGGGGCCCCAGATACGCAGTATTTT,CASSLNGGAPDTQYF
NA,TRBV6-6,TRBJ2-7,NA,TGTGCCAGCAGTTACTCGGGGGGATCCCTACTATGGGAGCAGTACTTC,CASSYSGGSLLWEQYF
TRBD1,TRBV12-3/TRBV12-4,TRBJ2-7,NA,TGTGCCAGCAGTTTCAAGGGGGCGAGAGAGCAGTACTTC,CASSFKGAREQYF
NA,TRBV7-9,TRBJ2-7,NA,TGTGCCAGCAGCTTAGCTGATCCTAGCGAGGATGGGCAGTACTTC,CASSLADPSEDGQYF
TRBD1,TRBV2,TRBJ2-2,NA,TGTGCCAGCAGGCCCCCCGGGACAGTGAACACCGGGGAGCTGTTTTTT,CASRPPGTVNTGELFF
TRBD2,TRBV7-2,TRBJ2-7,NA,TGTGCCAGCAGCCCCCCGGGACTAGCAGTCGAGCAGTACTTC,CASSPPGLAVEQYF
NA,TRBV18,TRBJ1-3,NA,TGTGCCAGCTCACCCTCTACAGGTATCTCTGGAAACACCATATATTTT,CASSPSTGISGNTIYF
NA,TRBV18,TRBJ1-2,NA,TGTGCCAGCTCACCATCGGCGGGGGGCCGGTTCAGTTCCTATGGCTACACCTTC,CASSPSAGGRFSSYGYTF
NA,TRBV4-1,TRBJ1-2,NA,TGCGCCAGCAGCCAGCGGCCCTCTCCACGGGGCTACACCTTC,CASSQRPSPRGYTF
NA,TRBV2,TRBJ1-5,NA,TGTGCCAGCAGTGGTGATAGCAATCAGCCCCAGCATTTT,CASSGDSNQPQHF
NA,TRBV27,TRBJ2-3,once,TGTGCCAGCAGCCTAGGGTACACAGATACGCAGTATTTT,CASSLGYTDTQYF
NA,TRBV11-2,TRBJ1-3,NA,TGTGCCAGCAGCTATAGACCCCCCGGGAGCTCTGGAAACACCATATATTTT,CASSYRPPGSSGNTIYF
TRBD1,TRBV10-2,TRBJ2-1,once,TGCGCCAGCAGGATGGACAGGTCCTACAATGAGCAGTTCTTC,CASRMDRSYNEQFF
NA,TRBV7-7,TRBJ2-2,few,TGTGCCAGCAGCTTGGGTCTAGCCTCGGGCACCGGGGAGCTGTTTTTT,CASSLGLASGTGELFF
NA,TRBV5-1,TRBJ2-2,NA,TGCGCCAGCAGCTTGGGAGGGGAAAACACCGGGGAGCTGTTTTTT,CASSLGGENTGELFF
NA,TRBV5-4,TRBJ1-1,NA,TGTGCCAGCAGCTTGGAGTTGGGCGCTGAAGCTTTCTTT,CASSLELGAEAFF
NA,TRBV19,TRBJ2-5,NA,TGTGCCAGTAGTGCTCTAAGGGGGGCCCAGTACTTC,CASSALRGAQYF
NA,TRBV28,TRBJ1-2,NA,TGTGCCAGCGGAATAGGACTTAACTATGGCTACACCTTC,CASGIGLNYGYTF
TRBD2,TRBV4-1,TRBJ2-7,NA,TGCGCCAGCAGCCAAGTGTCTAGCGGACTCTACGAGCAGTACTTC,CASSQVSSGLYEQYF
TRBD1,TRBV6-5,TRBJ1-4,NA,TGTGCCAGCAGTTCGACAGGGCGAAAGAATGAAAAACTGTTTTTT,CASSSTGRKNEKLFF
TRBD1,TRBV4-3,TRBJ2-6,NA,TGCGCCAGCAGCCAAGAGAACAGGGGATCTGGGGCCAACGTCCTGACTTTC,CASSQENRGSGANVLTF
NA,TRBV6-2/TRBV6-3,TRBJ2-5,NA,TGTGCCAGCAGCAGTTACCCCAGGGGTATCGGAGAGACCCAGTACTTC,CASSSYPRGIGETQYF
NA,TRBV18,TRBJ2-1,NA,TGTGCCAGCTCACCATATTCGGATTCGGATGAGCAGTTCTTC,CASSPYSDSDEQFF
TRBD1,TRBV18,TRBJ1-2,NA,TGTGCCAGCTCACCTACGACAGGGGGCTTGCTGGGCTCTATAGGCTACACCTTC,CASSPTTGGLLGSIGYTF
NA,TRBV9,TRBJ2-5,NA,TGTGCCAGCAGCGTAGAGGGCGAGGGCCAAGAGACCCAGTACTTC,CASSVEGEGQETQYF
NA,TRBV10-1,TRBJ1-2,once,TGCGCCAGCAGGACAGGTCCCTATGGCTACACCTTC,CASRTGPYGYTF
NA,TRBV10-3,TRBJ2-1,NA,TGTGCCATCAGTGAGGAGGAGGGGTACAAGCAGTTCTTC,CAISEEEGYKQFF
TRBD1,TRBV3-1/TRBV3-2,TRBJ1-2,NA,TGTGCCAGCAGCCAAGGGCAGGGGGGGTATGGCTACACCTTC,CASSQGQGGYGYTF
TRBD1,TRBV2,TRBJ2-5,NA,TGTGCCAGCATGCCGGGACAGGGGAAAGAGACCCAGTACTTC,CASMPGQGKETQYF
NA,TRBV30,TRBJ2-3,NA,TGTGCCTGGAGCCCCTGGGGCAGGTGGGATACGCAGTATTTT,CAWSPWGRWDTQYF